Sequencing of this T cell receptor beta chain was carried out in a study of early T cells in non-severe SARS-CoV-2 infection. Overall study: Bulk RNA from unsorted whole blood was sequenced; chains were unpaired.

The CDR3 length is 14 residues. J lost 6 bases, V lost 3 bases, and 3 bases had no gene match. Individual cDNA molecules received unique molecular identifiers during library preparation. MiXCR was run by TCRdb on the 5' RACE reads, yielding one entry per CDR3 protein. The sample has tens of thousands of distinct CDR3 sequences, roughly 6.8% seen once; the top ten hold 3% to 4.5%. General study findings and limits: Matching results from VDJdb favored anti-spike CD8 responses, leaving private and CD4 specificities undetected.

At least ten counts were recorded for this clonotype. Its antigen is unknown. The sequence was obtained from an adult who was a healthcare worker with PCR-confirmed SARS-CoV-2 infection or an uninfected control (not recorded which). Sequencing used whole blood. This chain joins TRBV12-3 or TRBV12-4 and TRBJ2-3; 10 bases are a match to TRBD1. For the CDR3, the DNA is TGTGCCAGCAGTTTCGGGACAGGGGACGATACGCAGTATTTT. The encoded protein is CASSFGTGDDTQYF.